The 10 T cell receptor beta chains listed next were all sequenced from one sample in a study of post-analysis software for immune sequencing data. Study observations and caveats: Relative to controls, patients had several TRBV segments at higher frequency, with TRBV5-6, TRBV5-1 and TRBV20-1 among these.

Unique-molecular-identifier-tagged TCR beta cDNA libraries were used. TCRdb itself ran the PCR reads through MiXCR, one entry per CDR3 protein. The data show about 540,000 distinct CDR3 sequences, 34% seen once. Their antigens remain unidentified. The sequencing input was blood. The origin of the receptors is a girl between 2 and 17 years old with multiple sclerosis.

The rearrangement links TRBV15 to TRBJ1-4, with TRBD1 matching 7 bases. The junction had 6 bases not matched to a gene; V was cut back by 3 bases and J by 5 bases. Looked up from germline, CDR1 is LNHNV and CDR2 is YYDKDF (reference sequence). The CDR3 loop spans 15 amino acids. The CDR3 nucleotides read TGTGCCACCAGCAGTCCGACAGGGCAAAATGAAAAACTGTTTTTT. Residues: CATSSPTGQNEKLFF.

The V and J genes are TRBV7-2 and TRBJ2-3; tentatively, D is TRBD1 or TRBD2 (5 bases each). V dropped 6 bases and J dropped 5 bases, with 9 bases sitting between them. CDR3 size: 12 residues. Germline CDR1 and CDR2: SGHTA and FQGNSA. Here the CDR3 DNA reads TGTGCCAGCAGTTGGGACGGAGATACGCAGTATTTT. Its protein is CASSWDGDTQYF.

This sequence joins TRBV5-6 and TRBJ2-5, with TRBD1 matching 8 bases. CDR3 length: 14 amino acids. The germline V gene encodes CDR1 SGHDT and CDR2 YYEEEE. With V trimmed by 5 bases and J by 5 bases, 8 bases remained unmatched. CDR3 sequence reads: CASRSTGVRETQYF. The CDR3 DNA reads TGTGCCAGCAGATCGACAGGGGTGCGGGAGACCCAGTACTTC.

V gene TRBV27 combines with J gene TRBJ2-7; possibly TRBD2 for D (6 bases). Germline CDR1 MNHEY, CDR2 SMNVEV (reference sequence). With 0 bases removed from V and 3 bases from J, the gap between germline ends came to 12 bases. This CDR3 is 15 amino acids long. The CDR3 nucleotides read TGTGCCAGCAGTTTATCAGGGGTCGGGAGCTACGAGCAGTACTTC. Translated, it gives CASSLSGVGSYEQYF.

The genes are TRBV20-1 and TRBJ1-1; no firm D call. Looked up from germline, CDR1 is DFQATT and CDR2 is SNEGSKA (reference sequence). Deletions cut 0 bases from V and 3 bases from J, with 17 bases between. The CDR3 runs to 16 residues. The chain's CDR3 is CSARDRLAGLDTEAFF. CDR3 DNA: TGCAGTGCTAGAGATCGATTGGCCGGGCTGGACACTGAAGCTTTCTTT.

The chain combines TRBV7-9 with TRBJ2-5; 7 bases agree with TRBD2. With 3 bases clipped from V and 3 bases from J, the junction kept 4 bases outside the gene matches. CDR3 size: 14 residues. CDR1 SEHNR and CDR2 FQNEAQ come from the germline V gene (reference sequence). The chain's CDR3 is CASSLSLAEETQYF. The DNA for the CDR3 is TGTGCCAGCAGCTTGAGTCTAGCGGAAGAGACCCAGTACTTC.

The chain recombines TRBV11-2 with TRBJ2-1; 11 nucleotides line up with TRBD1. Germline V CDR1 and CDR2: SGHAT, FQNNGV. The CDR3 is 16 amino acids. The ends lost 5 bases at V and 3 bases at J; junction bases unmatched: 6. The CDR3 sequence is CASSTTGTGGYNEQFF. For the CDR3, the DNA is TGTGCCAGCAGCACAACCGGGACAGGGGGCTACAATGAGCAGTTCTTC.

J is TRBJ1-1 and V is TRBV20-1; 10 bases fit TRBD1. This CDR3 is 13 amino acids long. Germline CDR1 is DFQATT and CDR2 is SNEGSKA (reference sequence). With V trimmed by 5 bases and J by 5 bases, 5 bases remained unmatched. The DNA of the CDR3 is TGCAGTGCTCCCGGGACAGGGGTGACTGAAGCTTTCTTT. It yields the protein CSAPGTGVTEAFF.

This clonotype has more than one count but fewer than ten. The J gene is TRBJ2-3, the V gene TRBV7-8; TRBD2 matches at 8 bases. The germline gives CDR1 SGHVS, CDR2 FQNEAQ. Germline trimming cut 7 bases from V and 2 bases from J; bases unmatched to any gene: 8. The CDR3 runs 15 residues. CDR3 DNA sequence: TGTGCCAGCACCCTTGCGGGGGGTATCACAGATACGCAGTATTTT. This gives the protein CASTLAGGITDTQYF. The full variable domain, rest sourced from reference TRBV7-8 and TRBJ2-3, is GAGVSQSPRYKVAKRGQDVALRCDPISGHVSLFWYQQALGQGPEFLTYFQNEAQLDKSGLPSDRFFAERPEGSVSTLKIQRTQQEDSAVYLCASTLAGGITDTQYFGPGTRLTVL.

In its sample, this clonotype was seen a few times. The chain employs TRBV3-1 and TRBJ1-2, with D uncertain. Germline V gene lookup returns CDR1 LGHDT and CDR2 YNNKEL (reference sequence). The V end was cut by 1 base, the J end by 4 bases, with 13 bases between. The CDR3 has 15 residues. This CDR3 is CASSQGAGQTYGYTF. The DNA of the CDR3 is TGTGCCAGCAGCCAAGGAGCCGGGCAGACCTATGGCTACACCTTC.